Shown below are 6 T cell receptor beta chains from a single sample sequenced in a study of blood T cell repertoires in COVID-19. Method: immunoSEQ multiplex PCR; TCRdb's copy keeps in-frame clones and lacks some. The sample includes roughly 570,000 clones, 70% to 90% of them seen just once. The sequenced material came from peripheral blood. Every receptor here comes from a woman in her fifties or sixties with COVID-19, enrolled during active disease.

V gene TRBV6-5 combines with J gene TRBJ2-5; D not resolved. Per the germline V gene, CDR1 is MNHEY and CDR2 is SVGAGI. The CDR3 extends over 13 amino acids. The V and J ends lost 2 bases and 5 bases respectively, with 9 bases between them. CDR3: CASSYSTRETQYF. As DNA, the CDR3 is TGTGCCAGCAGTTACAGCACCCGGGAGACCCAGTACTTC.

The J gene is TRBJ2-2, the V gene TRBV19; unclear D gene. The V gene lost 6 bases and the J gene lost 7 bases, with 12 bases spanning the gap. Germline CDR1 is LNHDA and CDR2 is SQIVND (reference sequence). The CDR3 extends over 13 amino acids. Here the CDR3 DNA reads TGTGCCAGTAGGAGCGATATCGGCGGGGAGCTGTTTTTT. Encoded protein: CASRSDIGGELFF.

V and J are TRBV5-1 and TRBJ2-3, with 8 bases lining up with TRBD2. The CDR3 is made up of 17 amino acids. V shed 4 bases, J shed 2 bases, and the junction held 12 bases outside the gene matches. Germline V gene sequence: CDR1 SGHRS, CDR2 YFSETQ. CDR3 DNA: TGCGCCAGCAGCATGCCAGCAGCAGCGGGGGCCACAGATACGCAGTATTTT. As protein: CASSMPAAAGATDTQYF.

The J gene is TRBJ1-3, the V gene TRBV6-5; maybe TRBD1 (6 bases). Germline V gene data show CDR1 as MNHEY and CDR2 as SVGAGI. The CDR3 runs to 15 residues. Trimming took 6 bases from V and 0 from J, leaving 12 bases between them. This CDR3 reads CASSVTGSSGNTIYF. For the CDR3, the DNA is TGTGCCAGCAGCGTCACAGGGAGCTCTGGAAACACCATATATTTT.

This rearrangement joins TRBV27 to TRBJ2-2, with D possibly matching TRBD2 (5 bases). The V gene's germline CDR1 is MNHEY and CDR2 SMNVEV (reference sequence). The CDR3 sequence is 15 residues long. The V end lost 6 bases, the J end lost 4 bases, and 15 bases lay between the germline ends. CDR3 amino acids: CASSPGNLRTGELFF. DNA for the CDR3: TGTGCCAGCAGCCCGGGGAATCTTCGCACCGGGGAGCTGTTTTTT.

In regard to this clone: This CDR3 is also generated by other DNA sequences in the sample. The J gene is TRBJ1-2, the V gene TRBV5-1, with D perhaps TRBD1 (5 bases). Germline V CDR1 and CDR2: SGHRS, YFSETQ. Trimming removed 0 bases from V and 4 bases from J, with 10 bases in between. The length of the CDR3 is 14 residues. The CDR3 is CASSLEGDGYGYTF. CDR3 in DNA: TGCGCCAGCAGCTTGGAAGGGGATGGCTATGGCTACACCTTC.